This TCR beta chain was observed in a study of Ad26.COV2.S vaccination and SARS-CoV-2 variants. Study-wide context: The study gave Ad26.COV2.S intramuscularly, once or twice 56 days apart.

From germline, CDR1 is SGHTA and CDR2 FQGNSA. The CDR3 has 14 amino acids. Losses at the gene ends were 5 bases for V and 14 bases for J; bases not matched to a gene: 15. This sample's treatment: some 20 received Ad26.COV2.S at low or high dose, single or two shots; about 5 received placebo; per-sample allocation not given. Following the first vaccine or placebo injection, samples were taken on day 63. Donation came from an adult in Boston who was aged 18-55 years. Libraries were prepared by immunoSEQ multiplex PCR; TCRdb keeps only in-frame clonotypes and omits some of them. Of roughly 250,000 clones listed, about 83% are singletons. Details on this clone: Its antigen is unidentified.

Study-level findings and limits: TCR breadth and depth estimates may have understated total T cell responses.

The chain has TRBV7-2 and TRBJ2-3; 8 nucleotides agree with TRBD2. The sample here was peripheral blood, taken in a trial of Ad26.COV2.S vaccine versus placebo. The clonotype comes from a person between 18 and 65 years old who received the Ad26.COV2.S COVID-19 vaccine or a placebo. The DNA of the CDR3 is TGTGCCAGCAGCCTCCAGGATGCAGCGGGAGACTGGTATTTT. Translation: CASSLQDAAGDWYF.